Detailed here is one TCR beta chain. Its antigen is as yet unknown. The data stem from a study of T cell responses to AZD1222 COVID-19 vaccine. Points from the study as a whole: Of the AZD1222 recipients, only six or seven were seropositive at baseline. An increase in Spike-specific TCR breadth and depth was observed after two AZD1222 doses. Most donors were white British, females outnumbered males, and clonal diversity was possibly underestimated.

Libraries were prepared by immunoSEQ multiplex PCR; TCRdb keeps only in-frame clonotypes and omits some of them. Counted here are 150,000 to 170,000 clones, about 88% occurring once; the ten biggest clones make up less than 3.5%. Germline values: CDR1 SGHAT, CDR2 FQNNGV. V was clipped by 0 bases and J by 0 bases, with 9 bases between them. This CDR3 region has 17 residues. This rearrangement joins TRBV11-2 to TRBJ1-6; possible D gene TRBD1, 5 bases. Material: peripheral blood, obtained on day 0 of AZD1222 vaccination. This clonotype originated in an adult in good health. The CDR3 coding sequence is TGTGCCAGCAGCTTAGAAGCAAGGGGCTCCTATAATTCACCCCTCCACTTT. Translation gives CASSLEARGSYNSPLHF.